One sample yielded the 25 T cell receptor beta chains listed below, sequenced in a study of CD8 T cells in ankylosing spondylitis. TCRdb analysed the 5' RACE reads with MiXCR anew, one entry per CDR3 protein. This sample has 10,000 or so distinct CDR3 sequences, with roughly 6% found just once. The sequenced sample consisted of blood, either unsorted or a sorted T cell fraction (not recorded which). The receptors originated from a female donor with ankylosing spondylitis or in good health (not recorded which).

This clonotype has at least ten counts. The V call is TRBV9, the J call TRBJ2-1; 7 bases are shared with TRBD2. The V segment lost 0 bases and the J segment 5 bases; nucleotides outside the gene matches: 8. Germline V CDR1 and CDR2: SGDLS, YYNGEE. There are 16 residues in the CDR3. The CDR3 DNA reads as TGTGCCAGCAGCGTAGGGGGGGTAGCGGGCCACAATGAGCAGTTCTTC. It translates to CASSVGGVAGHNEQFF.

V and J are TRBV9 and TRBJ2-5, with 8 bases identical to TRBD2. With 6 bases clipped from V and 5 bases from J, the junction kept 9 bases outside the gene matches. Germline CDR1 is SGDLS and CDR2 is YYNGEE. The CDR3 length is 14 residues. As DNA, the CDR3 is TGTGCCAGCACCCCGGGGGGGGGCGCGGAGACCCAGTACTTC. This gives the protein CASTPGGGAETQYF.

This clonotype was seen repeatedly, ten times or more. The chain carries TRBV9 and TRBJ2-4, with 11 bases matching TRBD2. Germline values: CDR1 SGDLS, CDR2 YYNGEE. V was clipped by 4 bases and J by 5 bases; unmatched bases: 8. The CDR3 consists of 16 residues. The CDR3 DNA follows: TGTGCCAGCAGCACAATAGCGGGGGGGCTCGAAAACATTCAGTACTTC. The encoded protein is CASSTIAGGLENIQYF.

In the case of this clonotype: This sequence may be a read error, since a much larger clone differs from it by one base. The chain links TRBV9 to TRBJ2-3; D not resolved. The assigned J gene may be wrong: the sequence end matches TRBJ1-5 better. The CDR3 runs 13 residues. Germline assignment: CDR1 SGDLS and CDR2 YYNGEE. CDR3 region: CASSEPTNLVQHF. The DNA of the CDR3 is TGTGCCAGCAGCGAGCCAACGAATTTGGTGCAGCATTTT.

This clonotype was detected ten times or more. V usage is TRBV9 and J usage is TRBJ2-7; the match to TRBD2 covers 8 bases. Unmatched junction bases numbered 12, after V lost 5 bases and J lost 5 bases. The CDR3 extends over 15 amino acids. Per germline, CDR1 SGDLS and CDR2 YYNGEE. The CDR3, as DNA: TGTGCCAGCAGTCCCTACGGGACTAGGTTCGACGAGCAGTACTTC. Translated, it gives CASSPYGTRFDEQYF.

This clonotype occurred many times. The rearrangement links TRBV9 to TRBJ2-3; D is unclear. CDR3 length: 14 amino acids. Germline V gene lookup returns CDR1 SGDLS and CDR2 YYNGEE. The V end was cut by 7 bases, the J end by 4 bases, with 16 bases between. Here the CDR3 reads CASSGRGLSDTQYF. CDR3 nucleotides: TGTGCCAGCTCCGGCAGAGGTTTGTCAGATACGCAGTATTTT.

This clonotype was recorded at least ten times. The CDR3 loop reads CASSTQRGGSNTGELFF. The CDR3 bases are TGTGCCAGCAGCACACAGCGGGGGGGATCGAACACCGGGGAGCTGTTTTTT. This sequence joins TRBV9 and TRBJ2-2; TRBD2 aligns across 10 bases. Germline CDR1 reads SGDLS; CDR2 reads YYNGEE. J was trimmed by 0 bases and V by 4 bases; bases with no gene match: 6. This CDR3 comprises 17 residues.

Judged by abundance, this clonotype is medium-sized. V usage is TRBV9 and J usage is TRBJ1-2; tentatively, D is TRBD1 (6 bases). Germline loops: CDR1 SGDLS, CDR2 YYNGEE. This CDR3 has 14 residues. V shed 3 bases and J shed 4 bases, with 13 bases lying between them. The CDR3 loop reads CASSEGGSAYGYTF. Here the CDR3 DNA reads TGTGCCAGCAGCGAAGGGGGGTCGGCCTATGGCTACACCTTC.

This clonotype was counted many times. The chain uses TRBV9 and TRBJ2-1; 16 positions agree with TRBD2. The CDR3 spans 20 residues. The V gene end was trimmed by 3 bases and the J gene end by 0 bases; junction bases not matched to a gene: 9. Germline values: CDR1 SGDLS, CDR2 YYNGEE. The CDR3 protein is CASSASTGLAGGASYNEQFF. CDR3 DNA: TGTGCCAGCAGCGCCTCTACGGGACTAGCGGGGGGGGCCTCCTACAATGAGCAGTTCTTC. Complete variable domain (other parts from reference TRBV9 and TRBJ2-1): DSGVTQTPKHLITATGQRVTLRCSPRSGDLSVYWYQQSLDQGLQFLIQYYNGEERAKGNILERFSAQQFPDLHSELNLSSLELGDSALYFCASSASTGLAGGASYNEQFFGPGTRLTVL.

The sample holds many counts of this clonotype. V is TRBV9 and J is TRBJ2-3; no clear D. The CDR3 totals 13 residues. V lost 0 bases to trimming and J lost 4 bases, with 6 bases between them. CDR1 and CDR2 (germline): SGDLS, YYNGEE. The DNA of the CDR3 is TGTGCCAGCAGCGTAGGTGGTCCAGATACGCAGTATTTT. It translates to CASSVGGPDTQYF.

This clonotype was picked up many times. The V call is TRBV9, the J call TRBJ2-3; 9 positions agree with TRBD1. Germline V CDR1 and CDR2: SGDLS, YYNGEE. V was clipped by 3 bases and J by 4 bases; unmatched bases: 6. CDR3 length equals 15 residues. CDR3 sequence reads: CASSGSGQGADTQYF. CDR3 sequence (DNA): TGTGCCAGCAGCGGATCGGGACAGGGAGCAGATACGCAGTATTTT.

This clonotype was counted between two and nine times. The V and J genes are TRBV9 and TRBJ2-7, with D possibly being TRBD1 (6 bases). CDR1 SGDLS and CDR2 YYNGEE come from the germline V gene. The CDR3 sequence is 14 residues long. The V gene lost 4 bases and the J gene lost 2 bases, with 13 bases spanning the gap. The CDR3 reads CASSPPQGPYEQYF. The CDR3 region has the DNA TGTGCCAGCAGCCCACCTCAGGGGCCCTACGAGCAGTACTTC.

The sample holds many counts of this clonotype. This chain links TRBV9 with TRBJ2-3; the D gene is possibly TRBD2 (5 bases). Per germline, CDR1 SGDLS and CDR2 YYNGEE. This CDR3 comprises 13 residues. The V and J ends lost 0 bases and 6 bases respectively, with 8 bases between them. CDR3 nucleotide sequence: TGTGCCAGCAGCGTAGTGCGGGCGGATACGCAGTATTTT. It translates to CASSVVRADTQYF.

This clonotype ranks as medium-sized. This chain uses TRBV9 with TRBJ1-1; TRBD1 matches at 7 bases. After removal of 4 bases from V and 5 bases from J, the junction contained 17 bases not matched to a gene. The CDR3 contains 17 residues. Germline CDR1 and CDR2: SGDLS and YYNGEE. The CDR3 DNA is TGTGCCAGCAGCCCCCGACAGGGTACGGAAACTAGGACTGAAGCTTTCTTT. Translated, it gives CASSPRQGTETRTEAFF.

The chain has TRBV9 and TRBJ2-3; 8 bases align to TRBD2. CDR1 is SGDLS and CDR2 is YYNGEE in the germline V gene. This CDR3 region has 15 residues. The V gene end was trimmed by 2 bases and the J gene end by 6 bases; junction bases not matched to a gene: 8. The chain's CDR3 is CASSVSGGILDTQYF. The CDR3 DNA follows: TGTGCCAGCAGCGTCAGCGGGGGCATTCTGGATACGCAGTATTTT.

The table lists this clonotype with many counts. This rearrangement joins TRBV9 to TRBJ2-4; TRBD2 aligns across 10 bases. After removal of 0 bases from V and 6 bases from J, the junction contained 6 bases not matched to a gene. CDR1 and CDR2 (germline): SGDLS, YYNGEE. The length of the CDR3 is 16 residues. The CDR3 coding sequence is TGTGCCAGCAGCGTAGGTCCTAGCGGGAGTTCAAACATTCAGTACTTC. This translates into CASSVGPSGSSNIQYF.

This clonotype was picked up many times. The chain links TRBV9 to TRBJ2-2; D gene unclear. Trimming removed 0 bases from V and 1 base from J, with 13 bases in between. Germline V lookup: CDR1 SGDLS, CDR2 YYNGEE. The CDR3 spans 17 residues. In DNA, the CDR3 is TGTGCCAGCAGCGTAGAGGGCGTTTTGGGGAACACCGGGGAGCTGTTTTTT. As protein: CASSVEGVLGNTGELFF.

This clonotype came up many times. The rearrangement uses TRBV9 and TRBJ2-7; the D call may be TRBD1 or TRBD2 (5 bases each). Between the trimmed V and J ends, which lost 3 bases and 2 bases, there was a span of 12 bases. Germline CDR1 is SGDLS and CDR2 is YYNGEE. The CDR3 spans 14 residues. CDR3 residues: CASSGGTSTYEQYF. The DNA of the CDR3 is TGTGCCAGCAGCGGGGGGACCTCGACCTACGAGCAGTACTTC.

This clonotype is deemed medium-sized (0.01 to 0.1%). The genes are TRBV9 and TRBJ1-1; the D is unclear. Between the trimmed V and J ends, which lost 4 bases and 0 bases, there was a span of 10 bases. CDR1 SGDLS and CDR2 YYNGEE come from the germline V gene. The length of the CDR3 is 14 residues. The CDR3 is CASSLGSLNTEAFF. CDR3 sequence (DNA): TGTGCCAGCAGCCTCGGTTCTTTGAACACTGAAGCTTTCTTT.

The gene calls are TRBV9 and TRBJ2-1; 9 bases line up with TRBD1. CDR1 SGDLS and CDR2 YYNGEE come from the germline V gene. With V trimmed by 4 bases and J by 5 bases, 7 bases remained unmatched. The CDR3 has 15 amino acids. CDR3 loop: CASSPFGTGNNEQFF. Written as DNA, the CDR3 is TGTGCCAGCAGCCCCTTTGGGACAGGGAACAATGAGCAGTTCTTC.

This clonotype has at least ten counts. The J gene is TRBJ1-6, the V gene TRBV9; a weak D match, TRBD1 (6 bases). The CDR3 extends over 15 amino acids. Germline CDR1 and CDR2: SGDLS and YYNGEE. The V end lost 3 bases, the J end lost 7 bases, and 14 bases lay between the germline ends. CDR3: CASSGYRARNSPLHF. The CDR3 DNA follows: TGTGCCAGCAGCGGATACAGGGCGAGGAATTCACCCCTCCACTTT.

This clonotype was observed at least ten times. The chain carries TRBV9 and TRBJ2-2; no reliable D call. Germline V gene lookup returns CDR1 SGDLS and CDR2 YYNGEE. The V end was cut by 6 bases, the J end by 6 bases, with 12 bases between. The CDR3 covers 13 residues. The DNA of the CDR3 is TGTGCCAGCACTTCTGGTATACCCGGGGAGCTGTTTTTT. Protein: CASTSGIPGELFF.

By share, this clonotype counts as medium-sized (0.01 to 0.1%). This rearrangement joins TRBV9 to TRBJ1-3; D remains ambiguous. V lost 0 bases and J lost 1, with 8 bases in between. The CDR3 is 15 amino acids. The germline CDR1 and CDR2 sequences are SGDLS and YYNGEE. The CDR3 DNA reads TGTGCCAGCAGCGTAGAATCCGGGTCTGGAAACACCATATATTTT. It yields the protein CASSVESGSGNTIYF.

This clonotype is medium-sized within its sample. The genes are TRBV9 and TRBJ1-2; D is undetermined. The V gene's germline CDR1 is SGDLS and CDR2 YYNGEE. V gave up 0 bases and J gave up 2 bases, with 8 bases separating them. The CDR3 is made up of 14 amino acids. The CDR3 coding sequence is TGTGCCAGCAGCGTAGTCGTCGGGAACTATGGCTACACCTTC. Protein sequence: CASSVVVGNYGYTF.

This clonotype was seen at least ten times. The chain uses TRBV9 and TRBJ2-1; TRBD2 aligns across 8 bases. Trimming removed 4 bases from V and 7 bases from J; junction bases left unmatched: 13. CDR1 is SGDLS, CDR2 YYNGEE, per germline. This CDR3 has 16 amino acids. The CDR3 DNA sequence: TGTGCCAGCAGCCTAAGGGGAGCGGGAGTAGGAAATGAGCAGTTCTTC. It codes for CASSLRGAGVGNEQFF.